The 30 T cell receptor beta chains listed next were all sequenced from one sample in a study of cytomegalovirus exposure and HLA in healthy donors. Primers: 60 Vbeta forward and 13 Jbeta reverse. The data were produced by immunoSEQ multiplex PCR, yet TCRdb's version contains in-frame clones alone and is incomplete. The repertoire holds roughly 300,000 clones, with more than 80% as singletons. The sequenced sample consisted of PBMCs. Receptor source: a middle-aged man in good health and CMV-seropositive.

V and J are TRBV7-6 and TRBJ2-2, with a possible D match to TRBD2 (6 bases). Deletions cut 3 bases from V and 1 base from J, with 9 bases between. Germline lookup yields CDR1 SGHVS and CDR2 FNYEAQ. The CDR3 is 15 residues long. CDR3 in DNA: TGTGCCAGCAGCTTGCGGGAATTGAACACCGGGGAGCTGTTTTTT. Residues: CASSLRELNTGELFF.

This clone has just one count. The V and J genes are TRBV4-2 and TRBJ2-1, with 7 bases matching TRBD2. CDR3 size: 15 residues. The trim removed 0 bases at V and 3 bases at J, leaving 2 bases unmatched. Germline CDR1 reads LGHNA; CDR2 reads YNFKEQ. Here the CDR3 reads CASSQETSVYNEQFF. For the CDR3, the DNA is TGTGCCAGCAGCCAAGAAACTAGCGTCTACAATGAGCAGTTCTTC.

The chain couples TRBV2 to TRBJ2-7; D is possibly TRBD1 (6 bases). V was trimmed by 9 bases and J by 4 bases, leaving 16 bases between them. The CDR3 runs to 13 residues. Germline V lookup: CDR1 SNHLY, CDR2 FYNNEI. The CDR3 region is CASWDTMRYEQYF. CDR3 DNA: TGTGCCAGTTGGGACACTATGAGGTACGAGCAGTACTTC.

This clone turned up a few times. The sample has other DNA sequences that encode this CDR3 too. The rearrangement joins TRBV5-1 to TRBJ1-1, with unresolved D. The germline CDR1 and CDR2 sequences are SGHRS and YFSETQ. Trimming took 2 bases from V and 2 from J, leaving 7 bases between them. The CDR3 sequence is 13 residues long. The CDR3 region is CASSFSGNTEAFF. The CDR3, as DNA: TGCGCCAGCAGCTTTTCAGGCAACACTGAAGCTTTCTTT.

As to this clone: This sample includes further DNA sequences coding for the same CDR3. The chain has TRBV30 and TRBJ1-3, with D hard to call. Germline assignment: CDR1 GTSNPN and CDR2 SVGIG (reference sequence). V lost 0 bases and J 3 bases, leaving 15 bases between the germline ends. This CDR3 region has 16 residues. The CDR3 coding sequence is TGTGCCTGGAGTGTACTGTCCGGGATAAGTGGAAACACCATATATTTT. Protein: CAWSVLSGISGNTIYF.

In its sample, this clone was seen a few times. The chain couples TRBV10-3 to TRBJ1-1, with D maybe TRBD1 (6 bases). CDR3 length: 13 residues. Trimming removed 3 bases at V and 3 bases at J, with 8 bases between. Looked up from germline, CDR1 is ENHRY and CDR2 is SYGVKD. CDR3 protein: CAISEPGDTEAFF. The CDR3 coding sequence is TGTGCCATCAGTGAACCAGGGGACACTGAAGCTTTCTTT.

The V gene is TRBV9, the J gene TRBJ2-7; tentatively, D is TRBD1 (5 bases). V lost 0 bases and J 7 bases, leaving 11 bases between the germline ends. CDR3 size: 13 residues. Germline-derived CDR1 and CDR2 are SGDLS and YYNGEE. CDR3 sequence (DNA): TGTGCCAGCAGCGTAGGCAGGGCTGGAGAGCAGTACTTC. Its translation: CASSVGRAGEQYF.

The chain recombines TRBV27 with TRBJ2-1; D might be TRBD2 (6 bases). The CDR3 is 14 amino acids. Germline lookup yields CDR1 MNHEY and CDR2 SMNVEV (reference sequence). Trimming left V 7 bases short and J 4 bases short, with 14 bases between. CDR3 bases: TGTGCCAGCAAGAAGGCGGGGATTTACAATGAGCAGTTCTTC. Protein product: CASKKAGIYNEQFF.

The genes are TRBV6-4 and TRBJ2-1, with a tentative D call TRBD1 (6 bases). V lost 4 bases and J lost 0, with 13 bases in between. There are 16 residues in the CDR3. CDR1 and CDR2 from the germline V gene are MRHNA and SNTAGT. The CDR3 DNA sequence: TGTGCCAGCAGTGGGCAGGGGTTTAGCTCCTACAATGAGCAGTTCTTC. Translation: CASSGQGFSSYNEQFF.

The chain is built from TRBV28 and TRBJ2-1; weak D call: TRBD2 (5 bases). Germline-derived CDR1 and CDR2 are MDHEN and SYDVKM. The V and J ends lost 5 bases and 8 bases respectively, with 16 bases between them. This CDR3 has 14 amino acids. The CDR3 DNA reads TGTGCCAGCAGTCAGGAACTTAAGAGGGATGAGCAGTTCTTC. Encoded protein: CASSQELKRDEQFF.

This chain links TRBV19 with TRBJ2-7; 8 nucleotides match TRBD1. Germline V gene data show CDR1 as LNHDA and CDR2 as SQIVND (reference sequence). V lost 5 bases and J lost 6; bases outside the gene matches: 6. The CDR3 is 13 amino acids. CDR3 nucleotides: TGTGCCAGTAGTGCAGGGGGCGTTTCCGAGCAGTACTTC. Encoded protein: CASSAGGVSEQYF.

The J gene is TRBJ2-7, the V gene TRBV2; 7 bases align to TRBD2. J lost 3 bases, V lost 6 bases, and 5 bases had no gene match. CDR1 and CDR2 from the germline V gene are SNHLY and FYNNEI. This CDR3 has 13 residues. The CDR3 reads CASRGGSSYEQYF. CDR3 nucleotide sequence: TGTGCCAGCAGGGGCGGGAGCAGCTACGAGCAGTACTTC.

CDR3 sequence: CASSPVREAIYNEQFF. CDR3 bases: TGTGCCAGCAGCCCCGTGCGGGAGGCTATCTACAATGAGCAGTTCTTC. The rearrangement uses TRBV9 and TRBJ2-1; 8 bases agree with TRBD2. The germline V gene has CDR1 SGDLS and CDR2 YYNGEE. The junction had 9 bases not matched to a gene; V was cut back by 4 bases and J by 3 bases. The CDR3 totals 16 residues. The full variable domain, its missing parts supplied by reference TRBV9 and TRBJ2-1, is DSGVTQTPKHLITATGQRVTLRCSPRSGDLSVYWYQQSLDQGLQFLIQYYNGEERAKGNILERFSAQQFPDLHSELNLSSLELGDSALYFCASSPVREAIYNEQFFGPGTRLTVL.

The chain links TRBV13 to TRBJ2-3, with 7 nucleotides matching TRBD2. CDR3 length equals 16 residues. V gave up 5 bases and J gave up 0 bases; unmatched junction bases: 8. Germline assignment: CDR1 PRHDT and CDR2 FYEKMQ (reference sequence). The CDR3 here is CASSPGLPISTDTQYF. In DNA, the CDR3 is TGTGCCAGCAGCCCGGGACTACCCATAAGCACAGATACGCAGTATTTT.

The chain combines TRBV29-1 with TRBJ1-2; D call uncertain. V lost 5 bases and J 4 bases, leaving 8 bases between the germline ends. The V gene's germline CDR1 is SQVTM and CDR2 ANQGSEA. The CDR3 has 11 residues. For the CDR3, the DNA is TGCAGCGTTTACGGTGGCTATGGCTACACCTTC. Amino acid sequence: CSVYGGYGYTF.

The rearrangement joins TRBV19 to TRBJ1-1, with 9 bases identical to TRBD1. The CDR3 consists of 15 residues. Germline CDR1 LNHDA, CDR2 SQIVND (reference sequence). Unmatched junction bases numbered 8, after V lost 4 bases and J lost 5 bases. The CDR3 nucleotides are TGTGCCAGTAGTACCTACGGGGACAGGGTTACTGAAGCTTTCTTT. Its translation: CASSTYGDRVTEAFF.

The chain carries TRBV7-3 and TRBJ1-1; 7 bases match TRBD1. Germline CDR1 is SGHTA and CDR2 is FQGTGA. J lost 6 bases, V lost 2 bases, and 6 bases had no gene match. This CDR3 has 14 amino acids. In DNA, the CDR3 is TGTGCCAGCAGCTTAGCGACAGGGCCATCTGAAGCTTTCTTT. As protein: CASSLATGPSEAFF.

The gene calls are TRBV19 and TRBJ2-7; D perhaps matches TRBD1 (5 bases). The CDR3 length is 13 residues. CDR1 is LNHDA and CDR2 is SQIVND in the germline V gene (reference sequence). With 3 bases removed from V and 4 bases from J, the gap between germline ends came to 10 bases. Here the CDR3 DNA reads TGTGCCAGTAGTATCACAGGCTGGTACGAGCAGTACTTC. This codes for CASSITGWYEQYF.

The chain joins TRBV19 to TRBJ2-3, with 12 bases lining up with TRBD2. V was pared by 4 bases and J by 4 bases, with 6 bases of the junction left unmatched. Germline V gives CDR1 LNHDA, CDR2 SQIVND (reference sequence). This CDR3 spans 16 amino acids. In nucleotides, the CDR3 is TGTGCCAGTAGTAAAGGACTAGCGGGACGGGCAGATACGCAGTATTTT. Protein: CASSKGLAGRADTQYF. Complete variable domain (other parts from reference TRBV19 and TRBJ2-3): DGGITQSPKYLFRKEGQNVTLSCEQNLNHDAMYWYRQDPGQGLRLIYYSQIVNDFQKGDIAEGYSVSREKKESFPLTVTSAQKNPTAFYLCASSKGLAGRADTQYFGPGTRLTVL.

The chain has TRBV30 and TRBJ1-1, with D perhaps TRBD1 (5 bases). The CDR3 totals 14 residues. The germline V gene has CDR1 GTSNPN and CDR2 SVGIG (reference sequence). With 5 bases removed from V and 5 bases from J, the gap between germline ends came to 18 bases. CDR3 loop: CAWGLGGGGTEAFF. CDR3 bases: TGTGCCTGGGGACTTGGCGGGGGTGGAACTGAAGCTTTCTTT.

The CDR3 region has the DNA TGTGCCAGCAGCTTAGTCCGGGCCGGGGAGCTGTTTTTT. Amino acids: CASSLVRAGELFF. The chain links TRBV11-2 to TRBJ2-2; D remains ambiguous. CDR1 and CDR2 (germline): SGHAT, FQNNGV. Trimming cost V 1 base and J 6 bases, with 6 bases left between them. The CDR3 contains 13 residues.

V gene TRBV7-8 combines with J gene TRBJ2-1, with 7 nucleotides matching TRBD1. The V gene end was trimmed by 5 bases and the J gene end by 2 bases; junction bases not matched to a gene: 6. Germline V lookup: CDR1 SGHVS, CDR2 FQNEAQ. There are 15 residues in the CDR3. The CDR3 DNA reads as TGTGCCAGCAGCACAGGGGTCTCCCCCTACAATGAGCAGTTCTTC. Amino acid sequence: CASSTGVSPYNEQFF.

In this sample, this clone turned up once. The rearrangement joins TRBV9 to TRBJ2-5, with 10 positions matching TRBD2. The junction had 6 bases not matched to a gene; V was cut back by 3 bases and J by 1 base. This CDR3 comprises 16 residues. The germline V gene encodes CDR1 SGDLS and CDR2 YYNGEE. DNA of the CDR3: TGTGCCAGCAGCGGGGGGGCTAGCGGGAGCCAAGAGACCCAGTACTTC. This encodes CASSGGASGSQETQYF.

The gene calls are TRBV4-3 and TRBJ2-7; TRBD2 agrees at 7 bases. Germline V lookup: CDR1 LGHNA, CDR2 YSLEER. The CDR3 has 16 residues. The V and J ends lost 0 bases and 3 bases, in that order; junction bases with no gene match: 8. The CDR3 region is CASSQEGPSGLYEQYF. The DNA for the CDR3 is TGCGCCAGCAGCCAAGAGGGGCCTAGCGGCCTCTACGAGCAGTACTTC.

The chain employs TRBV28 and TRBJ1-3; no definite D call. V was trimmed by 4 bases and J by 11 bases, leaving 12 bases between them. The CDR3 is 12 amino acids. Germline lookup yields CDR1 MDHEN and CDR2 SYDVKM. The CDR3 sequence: CASSSSHQAIYF. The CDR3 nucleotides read TGTGCCAGCAGTTCTTCCCATCAGGCCATATATTTT.

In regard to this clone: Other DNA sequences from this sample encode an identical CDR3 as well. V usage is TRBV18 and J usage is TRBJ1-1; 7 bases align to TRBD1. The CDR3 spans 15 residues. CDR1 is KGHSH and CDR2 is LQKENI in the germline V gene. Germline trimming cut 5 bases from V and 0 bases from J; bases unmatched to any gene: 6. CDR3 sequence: CASSEGQSMNTEAFF. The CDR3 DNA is TGTGCCAGCTCAGAGGGACAGAGCATGAACACTGAAGCTTTCTTT.

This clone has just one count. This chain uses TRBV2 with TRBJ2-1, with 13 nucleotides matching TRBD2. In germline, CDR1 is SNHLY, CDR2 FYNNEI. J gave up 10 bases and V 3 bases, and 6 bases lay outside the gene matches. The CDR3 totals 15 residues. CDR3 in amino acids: CASSDRTSGRGEQFF. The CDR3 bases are TGTGCCAGCAGTGACCGGACTAGCGGGAGAGGGGAGCAGTTCTTC. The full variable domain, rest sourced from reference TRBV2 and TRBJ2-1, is EPEVTQTPSHQVTQMGQEVILRCVPISNHLYFYWYRQILGQKVEFLVSFYNNEISEKSEIFDDQFSVERPDGSNFTLKIRSTKLEDSAMYFCASSDRTSGRGEQFFGPGTRLTVL.

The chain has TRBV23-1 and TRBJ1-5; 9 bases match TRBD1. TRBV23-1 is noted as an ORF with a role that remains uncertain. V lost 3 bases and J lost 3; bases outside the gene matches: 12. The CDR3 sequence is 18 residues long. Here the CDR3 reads CASSHLGRDRDNNQPQHF. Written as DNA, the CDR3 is TGCGCCAGCAGTCACCTAGGGCGGGACAGGGATAACAATCAGCCCCAGCATTTT.

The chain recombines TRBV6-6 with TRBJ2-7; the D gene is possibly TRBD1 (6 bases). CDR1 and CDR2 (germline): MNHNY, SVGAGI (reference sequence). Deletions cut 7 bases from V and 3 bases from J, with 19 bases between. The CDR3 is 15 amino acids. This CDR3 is CASTPSPTGHYEQYF. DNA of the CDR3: TGTGCCAGCACCCCTTCCCCCACAGGGCACTACGAGCAGTACTTC.

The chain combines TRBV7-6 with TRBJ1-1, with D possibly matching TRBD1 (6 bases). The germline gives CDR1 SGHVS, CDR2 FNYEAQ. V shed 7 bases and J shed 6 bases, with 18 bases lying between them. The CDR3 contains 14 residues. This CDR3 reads CASTQIAGASEAFF. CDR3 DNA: TGTGCCAGCACCCAGATAGCGGGGGCCTCTGAAGCTTTCTTT.